The text below deals with one T cell receptor (beta chain). The antigen is not known. The missing CDR3 end, 3 residues past where the read stops, is filled in from the germline J gene. This entry is derived from a study of T cells in women clearing cervical HPV infection. Study-wide results and limits: Controls had more TRBV6-7 (approximately 0.16%) than cases (around 0.11%).

Repertoires were generated with immunoSEQ multiplex PCR, while TCRdb's copy carries only in-frame clones and drops some. The sample totals approximately 44,000 clones. Germline assignment: CDR1 WNHNN and CDR2 SYGVQD (reference sequence). The CDR3 totals 15 residues. Trimming took 6 bases from V and 0 from J; bases not matched to a gene: 8. The chain has TRBV10-1 and TRBJ2-7; 7 bases fit TRBD1. Sequenced: blood buffy coat. The receptor comes from a woman between 18 and 70 years old with a cervical HPV16 infection that either progressed to CIN3+ or cleared (not recorded which). The CDR3 loop is CASRPRDRSSYEQYF. The covered CDR3 bases are TGCGCCAGCAGGCCCCGGGACAGAAGCTCCTACGAG.